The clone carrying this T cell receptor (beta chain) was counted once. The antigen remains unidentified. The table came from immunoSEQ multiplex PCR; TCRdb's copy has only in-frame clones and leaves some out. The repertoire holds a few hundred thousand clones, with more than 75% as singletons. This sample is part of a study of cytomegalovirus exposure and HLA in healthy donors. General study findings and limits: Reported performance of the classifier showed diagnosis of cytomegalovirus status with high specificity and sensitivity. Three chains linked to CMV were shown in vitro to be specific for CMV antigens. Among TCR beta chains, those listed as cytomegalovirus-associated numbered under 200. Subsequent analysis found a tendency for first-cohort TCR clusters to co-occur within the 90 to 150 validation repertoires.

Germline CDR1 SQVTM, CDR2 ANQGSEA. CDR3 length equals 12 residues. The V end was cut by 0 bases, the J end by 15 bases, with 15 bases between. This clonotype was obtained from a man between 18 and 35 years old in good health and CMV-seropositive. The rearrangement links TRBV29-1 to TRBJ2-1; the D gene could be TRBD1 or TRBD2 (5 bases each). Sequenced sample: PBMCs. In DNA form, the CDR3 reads TGCAGCGTTGAAGATCAGCCAGGGACGGCGTTCTTC. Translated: CSVEDQPGTAFF.